This T cell receptor beta chain derives from a study of beta chain features in type 1 diabetes. General observations from the study: Sampled from patients, naive, central memory and Treg TCRB repertoires appeared more similar than those sampled from healthy donors. Cells that show high TCR expression could be over-represented by cDNA sequencing. For type 1 diabetes patients, VDJ junctions showed fewer insertions and more deletions. Patients and controls would share equally any PCR tilt toward shorter templates.

Sequenced material consisted of expressed TCRB transcripts (all of the isolated RNA was reverse transcribed). Assay used: immunoSEQ multiplex PCR; TCRdb lists only in-frame clones, some missing. The sample holds around 500,000 clones, 11% seen once. Comment on this clone: The antigen is undetermined.

Trimming removed 3 bases from V and 8 bases from J, with 7 bases in between. From germline, CDR1 is MNHNS and CDR2 SASEGT. There are 11 residues in the CDR3. The material sequenced was naive CD4+ T cells from blood. The TCR sequence derives from a woman aged 18-29 years in good health. The chain joins TRBV6-1 to TRBJ1-1; D is perhaps TRBD1 (5 bases). CDR3: CASSDWGEAFF. For the CDR3, the DNA is TGTGCCAGCAGTGATTGGGGGGAAGCTTTCTTT.